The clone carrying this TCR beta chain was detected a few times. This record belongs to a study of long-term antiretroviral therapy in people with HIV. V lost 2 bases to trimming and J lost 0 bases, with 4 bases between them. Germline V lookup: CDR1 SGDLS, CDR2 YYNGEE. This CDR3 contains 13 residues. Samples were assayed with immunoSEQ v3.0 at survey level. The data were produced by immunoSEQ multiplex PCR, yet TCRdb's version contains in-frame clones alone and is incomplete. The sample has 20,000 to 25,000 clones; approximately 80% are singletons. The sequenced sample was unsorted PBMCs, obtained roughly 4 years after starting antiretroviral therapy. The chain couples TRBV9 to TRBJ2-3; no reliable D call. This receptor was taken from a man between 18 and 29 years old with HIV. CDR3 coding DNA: TGTGCCAGCAGCGTGGGTAGCACAGATACGCAGTATTTT. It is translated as CASSVGSTDTQYF.